This T cell receptor (beta chain) derives from a study of T cells after yellow fever vaccination. Study-level background: Researchers used SMART-Seq v4 Ultra Low Input to prepare fractions that had low cell numbers.

Study-level results: Weaker, the secondary response peaked sooner, at day 5 versus 15. Post-booster samples contained most primary-vaccination clones (around 95% CD4, roughly 88% CD8).

In TCRdb, the 5' RACE reads were re-called with MiXCR into one record per CDR3 protein. The table shows around 340,000 distinct CDR3 sequences, with roughly an eighth occurring only once. With respect to this clonotype: What it recognizes is unknown.

The receptor's source is a man aged 18 to 30 who received the YFV17D yellow fever vaccine. The sample here was CD4+ T cells sorted from PBMCs, taken 15 days after the yellow fever booster vaccination.

For the CDR3, the DNA is TGTGCCAGCAGTCCTGGACAGGTCGCGAACTATGGCTACACCTTC. Translating gives CASSPGQVANYGYTF. J is TRBJ1-2 and V is TRBV6-6, with TRBD1 matching 7 bases. This CDR3 region has 15 residues. Germline values: CDR1 MNHNY, CDR2 SVGAGI (reference sequence). J lost 2 bases, V lost 5 bases, and 8 bases had no gene match.